This TCR beta chain was sequenced for a study of blood T cell repertoires in COVID-19. Assay used: immunoSEQ multiplex PCR; TCRdb lists only in-frame clones, some missing. This table holds hundreds of thousands of clones, around nine tenths found once. The CDR3 is 12 residues long. Germline lookup yields CDR1 SGHAT and CDR2 FQNNGV. The ends were cut back, 3 bases at V and 0 bases at J, with 2 bases in the middle. The chain carries TRBV11-2 and TRBJ1-1; D is ambiguous. The specimen was peripheral blood. The sequence derives from a young woman who had recovered from COVID-19. CDR3 residues: CASSFMNTEAFF. Written as DNA, the CDR3 is TGTGCCAGCAGCTTCATGAACACTGAAGCTTTCTTT.